This T cell receptor beta chain emerged from a study of OX40 agonist ivuxolimab in advanced cancers. Generated by immunoSEQ multiplex PCR, the TCRdb table keeps only in-frame clones and is missing some. The repertoire consists of around 81,000 clones, with around 89% occurring once and the leading ten covering roughly 0.98%. Trimming left V 6 bases short and J 11 bases short, with 19 bases between. The CDR3 contains 13 residues. Germline lookup yields CDR1 MDHEN and CDR2 SYDVKM. The chain has TRBV28 and TRBJ1-1, with D possibly matching TRBD1 (5 bases). The starting material was CD4+ or CD8+ T cells sorted from blood, obtained in a trial of the OX40 agonist ivuxolimab. The receptor's source is an adult with an advanced solid tumor such as melanoma, head and neck, liver or kidney cancer. The CDR3 loop reads CASRETGPLRAFF. CDR3 sequence (DNA): TGTGCCAGCAGGGAAACAGGCCCCCTTAGGGCTTTCTTT.